What follows are 22 T cell receptor beta chains derived from one specimen sequenced in a study of cytomegalovirus exposure and HLA in healthy donors (TCRdb year 2017). The protocol used for the library was the immunoSEQ multiplex PCR assay. This is the immuneACCESS table as TCRdb keeps it, with only in-frame sequences that have V and J called. A part of the clones is gone; compared with another copy, unresolved V genes explain less than half, and the rest is unexplained. This sample gives 100,000 or so clones in total; about 88% of them show up just once. The ten biggest clones cover about 4% of the sample. Sequences were obtained from PBMCs. The receptors stem from a woman younger than 35 in good health and CMV-seropositive.

This clone has just a few counts. The V gene is TRBV28, the J gene TRBJ2-7; D might be TRBD1 (6 bases). The V end lost 5 bases, the J end lost 3 bases, and 14 bases lay between the germline ends. Germline CDR1 is MDHEN and CDR2 is SYDVKM. This CDR3 region has 14 residues. DNA of the CDR3: TGTGCCAGCAGTCCACCAGGGGTTCTCTACGAGCAGTACTTC. Amino acids: CASSPPGVLYEQYF.

The V call is TRBV29-1, the J call TRBJ2-3; D perhaps matches TRBD2 (6 bases). Trimming pared 6 bases from V and 6 bases from J, leaving 19 bases between. Germline V gene data show CDR1 as SQVTM and CDR2 as ANQGSEA. The CDR3 loop spans 14 amino acids. DNA of the CDR3: TGCAGCGTAGCCGGGAGCCAACCCCGGGATACGCAGTATTTT. Amino acid sequence: CSVAGSQPRDTQYF.

J is TRBJ1-4 and V is TRBV9; TRBD1 agrees at 8 bases. The CDR3 length is 15 residues. Germline loops: CDR1 SGDLS, CDR2 YYNGEE. With V trimmed by 2 bases and J by 3 bases, 3 bases remained unmatched. The CDR3 bases are TGTGCCAGCAGCGTTGACAGGGGCGCTAATGAAAAACTGTTTTTT. Amino acid sequence: CASSVDRGANEKLFF.

This clone was counted a single time. The chain has TRBV27 and TRBJ2-1; 8 positions match TRBD1. The trim removed 2 bases at V and 1 base at J, leaving 1 base unmatched. Germline CDR1 is MNHEY and CDR2 is SMNVEV (reference sequence). The CDR3 spans 15 residues. The CDR3: CASSLDRGSYNEQFF. CDR3 sequence (DNA): TGTGCCAGCAGTTTAGACAGGGGTTCCTACAATGAGCAGTTCTTC.

This clone was picked up a small number of times. This chain's CDR3 is CASSLGQGNSPLHF. The CDR3 nucleotides are TGCGCCAGCAGCTTGGGACAGGGGAATTCACCCCTCCACTTT. The V call is TRBV5-1, the J call TRBJ1-6; 8 bases are a match to TRBD1. The CDR3 length is 14 residues. With 0 bases clipped from V and 7 bases from J, the junction kept 0 bases outside the gene matches. CDR1 SGHRS and CDR2 YFSETQ come from the germline V gene.

This chain joins TRBV4-2 and TRBJ2-7, with 11 nucleotides matching TRBD1. Germline V gives CDR1 LGHNA, CDR2 YNFKEQ. This CDR3 spans 13 amino acids. DNA for the CDR3: TGTGCAACACCGGGACAGGGGGAGTACGAGCAGTACTTC. Translating gives CATPGQGEYEQYF.

The CDR3 protein is CASRMTAGSPLHF. The CDR3 region has the DNA TGTGCCAGCAGAATGACAGCTGGTTCACCCCTCCACTTT. The chain carries TRBV11-3 and TRBJ1-6; TRBD1 might be the D (5 bases). The V gene lost 6 bases and the J gene lost 9 bases, with 12 bases spanning the gap. The CDR3 loop spans 13 amino acids. The germline gives CDR1 SGHNT, CDR2 YENEEA.

This rearrangement joins TRBV28 to TRBJ2-7; a possible D gene is TRBD1 (5 bases). CDR1 and CDR2 (germline): MDHEN, SYDVKM. Trimming removed 6 bases from V and 6 bases from J, with 12 bases in between. The CDR3 length is 12 residues. The CDR3 sequence: CASRPQGGEQYF. CDR3 nucleotides: TGTGCCAGCAGGCCTCAGGGCGGCGAGCAGTACTTC.

This chain uses TRBV19 with TRBJ2-7; the D gene is possibly TRBD1 (7 bases). Germline V gene data show CDR1 as LNHDA and CDR2 as SQIVND (reference sequence). V was shortened by 6 bases and J by 3 bases, with 18 bases between the two germline ends. CDR3 length: 15 residues. Written as DNA, the CDR3 is TGTGCCAGTAGCGCGACAGGGACTCTTCTCTACGAGCAGTACTTC. Amino acid sequence: CASSATGTLLYEQYF.

This rearrangement joins TRBV19 to TRBJ1-2; 9 nucleotides match TRBD1. The CDR3 runs 15 residues. Germline-derived CDR1 and CDR2 are LNHDA and SQIVND (reference sequence). V was clipped by 9 bases and J by 4 bases; unmatched bases: 12. This CDR3 is CASKTGGAGIYGYTF. The CDR3 nucleotides read TGTGCCAGCAAAACAGGGGGCGCCGGGATCTATGGCTACACCTTC.

The chain couples TRBV5-6 to TRBJ1-5; TRBD1 agrees at 8 bases. Trimming cost V 2 bases and J 4 bases; bases outside gene matches: 5. Germline V gene sequence: CDR1 SGHDT, CDR2 YYEEEE. CDR3 length: 15 amino acids. The CDR3: CASSFWTGKNQPQHF. DNA of the CDR3: TGTGCCAGCAGCTTCTGGACAGGGAAGAATCAGCCCCAGCATTTT.

CDR3 nucleotides: TGTGCCAGTACCTCGCGAGATACGCAGTATTTT. Protein: CASTSRDTQYF. V and J are TRBV19 and TRBJ2-3; D not certain. V gave up 7 bases and J gave up 5 bases, with 7 bases separating them. The CDR3 contains 11 residues. Germline-derived CDR1 and CDR2 are LNHDA and SQIVND (reference sequence).

This chain connects TRBV11-2 to TRBJ1-5; D gene ambiguous. The V gene's germline CDR1 is SGHAT and CDR2 FQNNGV. The CDR3 is 13 amino acids. V was shortened by 5 bases and J by 8 bases, with 13 bases between the two germline ends. In nucleotides, the CDR3 is TGTGCCAGCAGCCGTGCTCCGGTAGAGCCCCAGCATTTT. Translating it yields CASSRAPVEPQHF.

This chain uses TRBV6-5 with TRBJ1-1; weak D call: TRBD1 (5 bases). The CDR3 is 15 residues long. Germline lookup yields CDR1 MNHEY and CDR2 SVGAGI. Trimming took off 6 bases at V and 5 bases at J, with 19 bases between the two ends. CDR3 loop: CASSPRLGHGTEAFF. The CDR3 DNA sequence: TGTGCCAGCAGCCCACGGTTGGGGCATGGTACTGAAGCTTTCTTT.

The V gene is TRBV10-3, the J gene TRBJ1-3; TRBD1 might be the D (6 bases). Germline CDR1 and CDR2: ENHRY and SYGVKD. CDR3 length equals 16 residues. Trimming removed 3 bases from V and 0 bases from J, with 12 bases in between. The CDR3 nucleotides read TGTGCCATCAGTGAAGGGACACCTCTCTCTGGAAACACCATATATTTT. Translated: CAISEGTPLSGNTIYF.

The chain joins TRBV15 to TRBJ2-3; D unresolved. The CDR3 extends over 13 amino acids. Per germline, CDR1 LNHNV and CDR2 YYDKDF (reference sequence). V was pared by 3 bases and J by 1 base, with 5 bases between. In nucleotides, the CDR3 is TGTGCCACCAGCAGGAGCGGCACAGATACGCAGTATTTT. Protein: CATSRSGTDTQYF.

The chain uses TRBV27 and TRBJ1-5, with D perhaps matching TRBD1 (6 bases). Germline loops: CDR1 MNHEY, CDR2 SMNVEV (reference sequence). The V end was cut by 6 bases, the J end by 6 bases, with 15 bases between. This CDR3 region has 14 residues. CDR3 sequence: CASRDDRRPQPQHF. CDR3 nucleotide sequence: TGTGCCAGCAGGGACGACAGGCGGCCTCAGCCCCAGCATTTT.

The V and J genes are TRBV4-1 and TRBJ2-5; D is ambiguous. The germline V gene has CDR1 MGHRA and CDR2 YSYEKL. This CDR3 region has 15 residues. V was shortened by 0 bases and J by 3 bases, with 11 bases between the two germline ends. The CDR3, as DNA: TGCGCCAGCAGCCAAGACTTAATGGAGAAAGAGACCCAGTACTTC. It encodes CASSQDLMEKETQYF.

Of note for this clone: This sample also contains other DNA sequences that code for the same CDR3. The chain uses TRBV28 and TRBJ1-2; D is unclear. Germline CDR1 reads MDHEN; CDR2 reads SYDVKM. Trimming stripped 2 bases from V and 4 bases from J, with 5 bases between. The CDR3 loop spans 12 amino acids. CDR3 nucleotides: TGTGCCAGCAGTTTAGCGGGCTATGGCTACACCTTC. Encoded protein: CASSLAGYGYTF.

The chain uses TRBV23-1 and TRBJ2-1; 11 positions match TRBD2. TRBV23-1 is an open reading frame whose function is uncertain. The CDR3 runs 18 residues. J lost 7 bases, V lost 6 bases, and 17 bases had no gene match. The CDR3 coding sequence is TGCGCCAGCAGCCTCACCGGGGGACTAGCGGTGCCCCGTAATGAGCAGTTCTTC. Translated, it gives CASSLTGGLAVPRNEQFF.

The chain links TRBV7-3 to TRBJ2-1, with D maybe TRBD1 (6 bases). CDR3 length: 15 residues. CDR1 SGHTA and CDR2 FQGTGA come from the germline V gene. Trimming cost V 4 bases and J 0 bases, with 10 bases left between them. CDR3 protein: CASSYQTGSYNEQFF. In DNA form, the CDR3 reads TGTGCCAGCAGCTATCAGACAGGCTCCTACAATGAGCAGTTCTTC.

The V and J genes are TRBV6-1 and TRBJ1-6; D is uncertain. V dropped 3 bases and J dropped 0 bases, with 6 bases sitting between them. The CDR3 spans 15 residues. CDR1 and CDR2 from the germline V gene are MNHNS and SASEGT. CDR3 in amino acids: CASSDRFSYNSPLHF. As DNA, the CDR3 is TGTGCCAGCAGTGACAGGTTCTCCTATAATTCACCCCTCCACTTT.